This T cell receptor beta chain was identified in a study of breast tumors, draining lymph nodes, adjacent tissues. Germline CDR1 LNHDA, CDR2 SQIVND (reference sequence). The V and J ends lost 4 bases and 0 bases, in that order; junction bases with no gene match: 9. This CDR3 is built from 17 residues. Whole-study findings and limits: Most tumor T cells seemingly derive from lymph node, then expand in tumor.

A single record per CDR3 protein comes from TCRdb applying MiXCR to the multiplex PCR reads. This sample has about 300,000 distinct CDR3 sequences, with 30% found just once. Comments on this clonotype: No antigen is known for it. It may be a read error: a sequence one base away is much more abundant.

Breast cancer patients provided tissue from their axillary draining lymph nodes. The sequenced sample was axillary lymph node tissue. J is TRBJ2-1 and V is TRBV19, with 7 bases lining up with TRBD2. The sequence was collected from a female donor with breast cancer. Some clones in this sample may be carry-over from other donors' samples. The CDR3 DNA sequence: TGTGCCAGTAGTACCCCAAGGGGAGGGTACTCCTACAATGAGCAGTTCTTC. Translated, it gives CASSTPRGGYSYNEQFF.